Listed below are T cell receptor beta chains from one sample, sequenced in a study of T cell responses to AZD1222 COVID-19 vaccine. Assay: immunoSEQ multiplex PCR; the TCRdb copy retains only in-frame clones and omits some. The repertoire has 95,000 to 150,000 clones, about 90% of them found once; the top ten carry around 1.7%. Sequenced material: peripheral blood, taken on day 0 of AZD1222 vaccination. These receptors all come from an adult in good health. Both conserved end residues are part of each CDR3. D genes are given only for firm matches. Some rows have no size entry. The others give once, few or many, or a class for an expanded clone.

TRBJ1-5,NA,TRBV20-1,NA,TGCAGTGCTAGTACTTATAGCAATCAGCCCCAGCATTTT,CSASTYSNQPQHF
TRBJ2-5,NA,TRBV5-1,NA,TGCGCCAGCAGCCTTCAGCGGGGAGGGGGAGAGACCCAGTACTTC,CASSLQRGGGETQYF
TRBJ2-1,NA,TRBV7-7,TRBD2,TGTGCTAGCAGCCTCAGCGGGGTTTTCGACAATGAGCAGTTCTTC,CASSLSGVFDNEQFF
TRBJ2-1,NA,TRBV7-6,NA,TGTGCCAGCAGCCCCCCATCCGGGGGCTACAATGAGCAGTTCTTC,CASSPPSGGYNEQFF
TRBJ1-3,NA,TRBV6-5,NA,TGTGCCAGCAGTTACTCGCGGAATCTCGGAAACACCATATATTTT,CASSYSRNLGNTIYF
TRBJ1-5,NA,TRBV6-6,NA,TGTGCCAGCAGCTCCGGGATCAAGGGCAATCAGCCCCAGCATTTT,CASSSGIKGNQPQHF
TRBJ2-5,NA,TRBV10-3,TRBD1,TGTGCCATCAGAACAGGGGGCCAAGAGACCCAGTACTTC,CAIRTGGQETQYF
TRBJ2-1,NA,TRBV6-5,TRBD2,TGTGCCAGCACCCTTAGCGGGAGGGGTGAGCAGTTCTTC,CASTLSGRGEQFF
TRBJ2-3,NA,TRBV6-1,TRBD2,TGTGCCAGCAGTGAGGTCCCCGGGGGGGCCGGTACGCAGTATTTT,CASSEVPGGAGTQYF
TRBJ2-3,NA,TRBV30,TRBD2,TGTGCCTGGAGTATAGGCGGGGGGGGCACAGATACGCAGTATTTT,CAWSIGGGGTDTQYF
TRBJ1-1,NA,TRBV7-8,NA,TGTGCCAGCAGCTTAGCGCAGGGAGGATGGACTGAAGCTTTCTTT,CASSLAQGGWTEAFF
TRBJ2-3,NA,TRBV5-1,NA,TGCGCCAGCAGCTTGGCTGCTGGGACGGTCACAGATACGCAGTATTTT,CASSLAAGTVTDTQYF
TRBJ1-1,NA,TRBV30,TRBD1,TGTGCCTGGAGTAAAGAGGGGGCGAACACTGAAGCTTTCTTT,CAWSKEGANTEAFF
TRBJ1-1,NA,TRBV5-5,NA,TGTGCCAGCAGCCACCCCGAGGGAACGGTGAACACTGAAGCTTTCTTT,CASSHPEGTVNTEAFF
TRBJ2-1,NA,TRBV30,TRBD1,TGTGCCTGGAGGGGAACAGGGGGTCTCTACAATGAGCAGTTCTTC,CAWRGTGGLYNEQFF
TRBJ1-1,NA,TRBV18,NA,TGTGCCAGCTCCCTAACCCGGGAAGCCACTGAAGCTTTCTTT,CASSLTREATEAFF
TRBJ2-4,NA,TRBV5-6,NA,TGTGCCAGCAGCTTGGGGGGTTCAGACATTCAGTACTTC,CASSLGGSDIQYF
TRBJ2-5,few,TRBV14,NA,TGTGCCAGCAGCCCCCTAAGGGGGGCGACCCAAGAGACCCAGTACTTC,CASSPLRGATQETQYF
TRBJ1-1,NA,TRBV27,TRBD1,TGTGCCAGCAGTTTATGGGGGACAGCCTTTTCCAACACTGAAGCTTTCTTT,CASSLWGTAFSNTEAFF
TRBJ2-1,NA,TRBV19,NA,TGTGCCAGTAGTATATCCGCAGGGAGGTTTGGGAATGAGCAGTTCTTC,CASSISAGRFGNEQFF
TRBJ2-1,NA,TRBV19,NA,TGTGCCAGTAGTATAGATCAGGGGACAGCGGGCAATGAGCAGTTCTTC,CASSIDQGTAGNEQFF
TRBJ1-4,NA,TRBV30,NA,TGTGCCTTCTATGGGGCCGGGGAAAAACTGTTTTTT,CAFYGAGEKLFF
TRBJ2-2,NA,TRBV6-5,NA,TGTGCCAGCAGTTACTCGATGCTAGCTGGTACCGGGGAGCTGTTTTTT,CASSYSMLAGTGELFF
TRBJ2-2,once,TRBV2,NA,TGTGCCAGCAGTGAAGCCGGGGAGCTGTTTTTT,CASSEAGELFF
TRBJ1-2,NA,TRBV3-1/TRBV3-2,NA,TGTGCCAGCAGCCAAGTCTGGGGGAACTATGGCTACACCTTC,CASSQVWGNYGYTF
TRBJ2-2,NA,TRBV9,TRBD2,TGTGCCAGCAGCGTCGCGCCGGGGGGGGAGAACACCGGGGAGCTGTTTTTT,CASSVAPGGENTGELFF
TRBJ2-2,NA,TRBV11-2,NA,TGTGCCAGCAGCTTATGGGATACCGGGGAGCTGTTTTTT,CASSLWDTGELFF
TRBJ2-3,NA,TRBV10-2,NA,TGCGCCAGCCGGGGGGCCTCCACAGATACGCAGTATTTT,CASRGASTDTQYF